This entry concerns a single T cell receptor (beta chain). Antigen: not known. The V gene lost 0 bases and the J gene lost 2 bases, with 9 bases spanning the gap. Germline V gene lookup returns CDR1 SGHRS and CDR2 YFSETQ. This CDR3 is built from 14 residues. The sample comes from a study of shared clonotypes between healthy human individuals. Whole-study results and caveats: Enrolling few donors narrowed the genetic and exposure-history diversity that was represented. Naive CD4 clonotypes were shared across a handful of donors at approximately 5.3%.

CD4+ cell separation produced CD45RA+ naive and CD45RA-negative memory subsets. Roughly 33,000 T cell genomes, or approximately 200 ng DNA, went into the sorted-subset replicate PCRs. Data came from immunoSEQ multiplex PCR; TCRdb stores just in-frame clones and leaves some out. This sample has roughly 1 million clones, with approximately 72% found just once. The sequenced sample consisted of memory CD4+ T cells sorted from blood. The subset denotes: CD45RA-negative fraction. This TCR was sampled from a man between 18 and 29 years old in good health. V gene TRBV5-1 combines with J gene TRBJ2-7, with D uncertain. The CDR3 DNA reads TGCGCCAGCAGCTTGGTTGGCAGTACCTACGAGCAGTACTTC. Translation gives CASSLVGSTYEQYF.